Below, 26 T cell receptor beta chains from the same sample are listed, as sequenced in a study of blood T cell repertoires in COVID-19. Sequenced by immunoSEQ multiplex PCR; TCRdb stores in-frame clones only, minus some. Here the sample spans 70,000 or so clones, 70% to 90% being singletons. Sequencing was done on a sample of peripheral blood. These receptors originate from a man between 65 and 85 years old with active or convalescent COVID-19.

The gene calls are TRBV6-5 and TRBJ2-3; perhaps TRBD2 as D (7 bases). Trimming removed 7 bases at V and 5 bases at J, with 16 bases between. Germline V gene data show CDR1 as MNHEY and CDR2 as SVGAGI. CDR3 size: 14 residues. CDR3 sequence reads: CASTKGGAGDTQYF. DNA of the CDR3: TGTGCCAGCACAAAAGGGGGGGCCGGAGATACGCAGTATTTT.

The chain uses TRBV19 and TRBJ1-2; possibly TRBD1 for D (5 bases). V was cut by 2 bases and J by 3 bases, with 13 bases left in between. The CDR3 length is 15 residues. CDR1 LNHDA and CDR2 SQIVND come from the germline V gene (reference sequence). CDR3 nucleotides: TGTGCCAGTAGTATAAGTCAGGGAGGTCACTATGGCTACACCTTC. It is translated as CASSISQGGHYGYTF.

J is TRBJ1-1 and V is TRBV28, with TRBD1 as a possible D gene (5 bases). V lost 7 bases to trimming and J lost 11 bases, with 17 bases between them. The V gene's germline CDR1 is MDHEN and CDR2 SYDVKM. This CDR3 has 12 amino acids. The CDR3 nucleotides read TGTGCCAGCAATTCGGAGGGACCGAGGGCTTTCTTT. Translation: CASNSEGPRAFF.

This clone is a singleton in its sample. The chain has TRBV7-9 and TRBJ2-5; D ambiguous. This CDR3 spans 15 amino acids. With 2 bases removed from V and 3 bases from J, the gap between germline ends came to 13 bases. The germline V gene encodes CDR1 SEHNR and CDR2 FQNEAQ (reference sequence). The CDR3: CASSLRSSEEETQYF. CDR3 DNA: TGTGCCAGCAGCTTAAGGTCCAGCGAGGAAGAGACCCAGTACTTC.

In this sample, this clone turned up a few times. The chain joins TRBV6-5 to TRBJ1-6; TRBD1 is a possible D gene (6 bases). The CDR3 covers 14 residues. Trimming removed 5 bases from V and 7 bases from J, with 12 bases in between. Per the germline V gene, CDR1 is MNHEY and CDR2 is SVGAGI. Here the CDR3 reads CASSPDRINSPLHF. The DNA for the CDR3 is TGTGCCAGCAGTCCGGACAGAATCAATTCACCCCTCCACTTT.

Only one count was recorded for this clone. This chain connects TRBV6-5 to TRBJ1-1; the match to TRBD1 covers 8 bases. CDR3 length equals 13 residues. The germline gives CDR1 MNHEY, CDR2 SVGAGI. Germline trimming cut 8 bases from V and 2 bases from J; bases unmatched to any gene: 4. The CDR3 nucleotides read TGTGCCAGCGCTGGACAGGGAAACACTGAAGCTTTCTTT. Translated, it gives CASAGQGNTEAFF.

This clone was counted between two and nine times. V gene TRBV4-3 combines with J gene TRBJ2-7; TRBD2 might be the D (6 bases). With 4 bases removed from V and 0 bases from J, the gap between germline ends came to 10 bases. Germline lookup yields CDR1 LGHNA and CDR2 YSLEER. The CDR3 consists of 14 residues. The CDR3 bases are TGCGCCAGCAGCCTACTGGGGGGCTCCTACGAGCAGTACTTC. Amino acid sequence: CASSLLGGSYEQYF.

The chain carries TRBV5-4 and TRBJ2-5, with TRBD1 matching over 9 bases. The CDR3 runs to 16 residues. Germline CDR1 SGHNT, CDR2 YYREEE (reference sequence). Trimming cost V 3 bases and J 4 bases; bases outside gene matches: 10. In nucleotides, the CDR3 is TGTGCCAGCAGCTCGGGACAGGGACAGGGAAGAGAGACCCAGTACTTC. Protein sequence: CASSSGQGQGRETQYF. The full variable domain, completed using reference TRBV5-4 and TRBJ2-5, is ETGVTQSPTHLIKTRGQQVTLRCSSQSGHNTVSWYQQALGQGPQFIFQYYREEENGRGNFPPRFSGLQFPNYSSELNVNALELDDSALYLCASSSGQGQGRETQYFGPGTRLLVL.

The chain joins TRBV13 to TRBJ2-7; no reliable D call. The ends were cut back, 5 bases at V and 0 bases at J, with 5 bases in the middle. This CDR3 region has 12 residues. Germline-derived CDR1 and CDR2 are PRHDT and FYEKMQ (reference sequence). DNA for the CDR3: TGTGCCAGCAGCCTCAGCTCCTACGAGCAGTACTTC. The encoded protein is CASSLSSYEQYF.

The chain is built from TRBV9 and TRBJ2-1; 9 positions match TRBD2. V trimming: 3 bases; J trimming: 8 bases; junction bases outside the gene matches: 9. The germline gives CDR1 SGDLS, CDR2 YYNGEE. The CDR3 is 15 residues long. The CDR3 DNA reads TGTGCCAGCAGCGCGCTAGGCGGGAGGGCGGATGAGCAGTTCTTC. It yields the protein CASSALGGRADEQFF.

This clone has just a few counts. J is TRBJ2-5 and V is TRBV7-6, with a weak D call TRBD1 (6 bases). The length of the CDR3 is 16 residues. V lost 1 base, J lost 3 bases, and 15 bases lay in between. Germline V gene sequence: CDR1 SGHVS, CDR2 FNYEAQ. In DNA form, the CDR3 reads TGTGCCAGCAGCTTAGTGGTGGACAGCCATAAAGAGACCCAGTACTTC. Amino acids: CASSLVVDSHKETQYF. The entire variable domain, with the rest obtained from reference TRBV7-6 and TRBJ2-5, is as follows: GAGVSQSPRYKVTKRGQDVALRCDPISGHVSLYWYRQALGQGPEFLTYFNYEAQQDKSGLPNDRFSAERPEGSISTLTIQRTEQRDSAMYRCASSLVVDSHKETQYFGPGTRLLVL.

This clone came up a few times. This chain joins TRBV4-2 and TRBJ2-4, with a weak D call TRBD2 (7 bases). This CDR3 comprises 17 residues. V was cut by 4 bases and J by 5 bases, with 21 bases left in between. CDR1 and CDR2 (germline): LGHNA, YNFKEQ. CDR3 bases: TGTGCCAGCAGCCTCGCTAGTGGGGAGGGGGGTCAAAACATTCAGTACTTC. It specifies CASSLASGEGGQNIQYF.

V is TRBV28 and J is TRBJ2-7; the match to TRBD1 covers 8 bases. The CDR3 length is 14 residues. V gave up 6 bases and J gave up 6 bases; unmatched junction bases: 10. Germline-derived CDR1 and CDR2 are MDHEN and SYDVKM. The CDR3 sequence is CASRRQGLTGEQYF. In DNA, the CDR3 is TGTGCCAGCAGGCGACAGGGGCTAACGGGCGAGCAGTACTTC. The full variable domain, its missing parts supplied by reference TRBV28 and TRBJ2-7, is DVKVTQSSRYLVKRTGEKVFLECVQDMDHENMFWYRQDPGLGLRLIYFSYDVKMKEKGDIPEGYSVSREKKERFSLILESASTNQTSMYLCASRRQGLTGEQYFGPGTRLTVT.

The chain carries TRBV30 and TRBJ1-3; D is ambiguous. Germline V gene lookup returns CDR1 GTSNPN and CDR2 SVGIG (reference sequence). Trimming pared 2 bases from V and 1 base from J, leaving 6 bases between. The CDR3 contains 13 residues. This chain's CDR3 is CAWSRGSGNTIYF. The CDR3, as DNA: TGTGCCTGGAGTAGAGGATCTGGAAACACCATATATTTT.

The chain carries TRBV9 and TRBJ2-1; TRBD1 matches at 10 bases. V lost 4 bases and J lost 11; bases outside the gene matches: 6. The CDR3 contains 13 residues. Germline lookup yields CDR1 SGDLS and CDR2 YYNGEE. The CDR3 protein is CASSTDRGQKQFF. DNA of the CDR3: TGTGCCAGCAGCACCGACAGGGGGCAAAAGCAGTTCTTC. Supplemented by reference TRBV9 and TRBJ2-1, the full variable domain reads DSGVTQTPKHLITATGQRVTLRCSPRSGDLSVYWYQQSLDQGLQFLIQYYNGEERAKGNILERFSAQQFPDLHSELNLSSLELGDSALYFCASSTDRGQKQFFGPGTRLTVL.

The CDR3 sequence: CASSMAGLANEQFF. CDR3 coding DNA: TGTGCCAGTAGTATGGCGGGACTCGCCAATGAGCAGTTCTTC. The V and J genes are TRBV19 and TRBJ2-1; D might be TRBD2 (6 bases). The germline gives CDR1 LNHDA, CDR2 SQIVND (reference sequence). CDR3 length: 14 amino acids. The V and J ends lost 3 bases and 6 bases respectively, with 12 bases between them. The variable domain in full, completed from reference TRBV19 and TRBJ2-1, reads DGGITQSPKYLFRKEGQNVTLSCEQNLNHDAMYWYRQDPGQGLRLIYYSQIVNDFQKGDIAEGYSVSREKKESFPLTVTSAQKNPTAFYLCASSMAGLANEQFFGPGTRLTVL.

The chain carries TRBV11-2 and TRBJ2-7; D possibly corresponds to TRBD2 (5 bases). Per the germline V gene, CDR1 is SGHAT and CDR2 is FQNNGV. V was shortened by 6 bases and J by 3 bases, with 12 bases between the two germline ends. This CDR3 is 13 amino acids long. This CDR3 reads CASSNGESYEQYF. DNA for the CDR3: TGTGCCAGCAGTAACGGGGAGAGCTACGAGCAGTACTTC.

The chain recombines TRBV7-9 with TRBJ2-5, with D possibly being TRBD1 (6 bases). Trimming left V 4 bases short and J 2 bases short, with 11 bases between. Germline assignment: CDR1 SEHNR and CDR2 FQNEAQ (reference sequence). The CDR3 totals 14 residues. DNA of the CDR3: TGTGCCAGCAGCTCCGGGACACCGCAAGAGACCCAGTACTTC. Protein: CASSSGTPQETQYF.

CDR3 in DNA: TGCGCCAGCATGAGGAGCCCCGTCCGTATGAACACTGAAGCTTTCTTT. Encoded protein: CASMRSPVRMNTEAFF. The rearrangement links TRBV10-2 to TRBJ1-1; D unclear. This CDR3 region has 16 residues. The V gene lost 7 bases and the J gene lost 0 bases, with 18 bases spanning the gap. Germline V gene lookup returns CDR1 WSHSY and CDR2 SAAADI.

DNA for the CDR3: TGTGCCAGCAGATCCGGGACAGATAACTATGGCTACACCTTC. Amino acid sequence: CASRSGTDNYGYTF. J is TRBJ1-2 and V is TRBV7-9, with 7 bases fitting TRBD1. Germline CDR1 reads SEHNR; CDR2 reads FQNEAQ (reference sequence). J gave up 1 base and V 6 bases, and 5 bases lay outside the gene matches. CDR3 size: 14 residues. Based on the CDR3 plus reference TRBV7-9 and TRBJ1-2, the full variable domain is DTGVSQNPRHKITKRGQNVTFRCDPISEHNRLYWYRQTLGQGPEFLTYFQNEAQLEKSRLLSDRFSAERPKGSFSTLEIQRTEQGDSAMYLCASRSGTDNYGYTFGSGTRLTVV.

The chain uses TRBV7-6 and TRBJ2-7; TRBD1 aligns across 9 bases. This CDR3 comprises 14 residues. The germline CDR1 and CDR2 sequences are SGHVS and FNYEAQ. The ends lost 5 bases at V and 7 bases at J; junction bases unmatched: 9. Here the CDR3 reads CASSLEDRGWEQYF. The DNA for the CDR3 is TGTGCCAGCAGCCTTGAGGACAGGGGTTGGGAGCAGTACTTC.

The genes are TRBV20-1 and TRBJ2-3, with D possibly TRBD2 on 5 matching bases. Trimming pared 3 bases from V and 1 base from J, leaving 8 bases between. The CDR3 extends over 13 amino acids. Germline CDR1 reads DFQATT; CDR2 reads SNEGSKA (reference sequence). CDR3 protein: CSASLAGTDTQYF. CDR3 coding DNA: TGCAGTGCTAGTCTAGCCGGCACAGATACGCAGTATTTT.

The rearrangement links TRBV5-1 to TRBJ2-3, with 8 bases fitting TRBD2. Germline assignment: CDR1 SGHRS and CDR2 YFSETQ. With 5 bases clipped from V and 2 bases from J, the junction kept 4 bases outside the gene matches. This CDR3 region has 14 residues. Written as DNA, the CDR3 is TGCGCCAGCAGGTCGGGACTAGTCACAGATACGCAGTATTTT. Residues: CASRSGLVTDTQYF.

In its sample, this clone was seen once. This chain uses TRBV28 with TRBJ1-2, with 10 bases aligning to TRBD1. J lost 5 bases, V lost 4 bases, and 7 bases had no gene match. CDR1 and CDR2 (germline): MDHEN, SYDVKM. CDR3 size: 15 residues. The CDR3 region is CASSSPPGQGYGYTF. In DNA, the CDR3 is TGTGCCAGCAGTTCGCCCCCGGGACAGGGGTATGGCTACACCTTC.

In this sample, this clone turned up a few times. The chain couples TRBV5-4 to TRBJ1-2; D gene uncertain. Germline V gene sequence: CDR1 SGHNT, CDR2 YYREEE (reference sequence). The CDR3 covers 12 residues. As DNA, the CDR3 is TGTGCGATGAGGGCCACCTCCTATGGCTACACCTTC. The encoded protein is CAMRATSYGYTF.

The chain carries TRBV6-5 and TRBJ2-7; no clear D gene. The germline V gene encodes CDR1 MNHEY and CDR2 SVGAGI. This CDR3 region has 14 residues. Trimming pared 7 bases from V and 4 bases from J, leaving 17 bases between. In DNA, the CDR3 is TGTGCCAGCAATCCGTCGGGTAACGTTTACGAGCAGTACTTC. Translation: CASNPSGNVYEQYF.